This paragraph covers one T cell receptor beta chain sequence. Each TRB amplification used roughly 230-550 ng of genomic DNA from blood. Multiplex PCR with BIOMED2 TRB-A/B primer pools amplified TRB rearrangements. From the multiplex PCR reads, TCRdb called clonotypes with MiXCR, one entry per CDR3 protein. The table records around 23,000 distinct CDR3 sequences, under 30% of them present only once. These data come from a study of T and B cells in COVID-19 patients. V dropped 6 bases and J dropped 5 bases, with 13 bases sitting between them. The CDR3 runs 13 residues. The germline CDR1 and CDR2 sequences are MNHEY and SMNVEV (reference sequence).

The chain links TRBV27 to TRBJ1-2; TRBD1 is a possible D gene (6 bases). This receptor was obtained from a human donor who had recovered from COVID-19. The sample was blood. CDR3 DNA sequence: TGTGCCAGCAGACAGGGAGGGGAATATGGCTACACCTTC. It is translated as CASRQGGEYGYTF.